This entry describes one TCR beta chain. The clone's antigen remains unknown. No base qualities exist here, and no much larger clone lies one base off it. Per the germline V gene, MNHNS is the CDR1 and SASEGT is the CDR2. The V and J ends are trimmed by 2 bases and 2 bases, leaving 10 bases between them. The CDR3, from cysteine to phenylalanine, totals 14 residues. The retained sequence is limited to the CDR3, 42 bases, with the frame set at the first base. This sample was included in a study of long-term antiretroviral therapy in people with HIV (dated by TCRdb to between 2021 and 2022). For context, the study as a whole: The earliest samples were collected about a decade before the 2015 WHO recommendation for immediate ART, when ART was typically delayed until CD4 counts fell. A retrospective serial study tested whether ART initiation and durable HIV suppression were associated with changes in peripheral blood TRB repertoire composition and diversity. The cohort contributed about 200 cryopreserved PBMC samples from 30 to 35 adults with confirmed HIV infection, collected serially over a mean of about six years (range 1-12). Of the roughly 30 participants with HIV, some 12 were female. No cross-contamination during QIAcube processing was shown when test extractions of a monoclonal T-cell line were performed alongside over 25 polyclonal samples. The paper as a whole reports these results and caveats: A significant increase in TRB diversity was found to be associated with ART initiation, although TRB diversity was observed to remain significantly below that of transplant donor controls even after long-term ART. Narrower CDR3 length ranges were observed in HIV repertoires than in controls, and an antigen-experienced repertoire with only a slight naive shift after ART was suggested by the network structure. The samples were dated from about 2003 to 2017, and the ART regimens that were used may be less effective than current ART regimens. Because PBMC availability was limited, only the TCR beta chain was sequenced, with no alpha chain pairing. Because pre-ART samples had limited cell numbers, profiling was done on unsorted PBMC rather than on sorted CD4+ and CD8+ T cells. No data were available on ART adherence, viral resistance or therapy changes, limiting inferences about post-ART repertoire changes. Expanded TRB clones identified before ART initiation dominated the repertoire across all time points, though the dominance fluctuated and decreased in many PLHIV after ART.

To be included, a participant needed at least one PBMC sample from before ART initiation plus at least two post-ART samples. Every participant with HIV received treatment in the United States of America. Before DNA extraction, cryopreserved samples containing about 0.9-10 million PBMC were thawed and washed. At the time of the earliest PBMC sample, participants with HIV were aged between about 23 and 54 years. Each participant contributed PBMC samples from 1-4 timepoints before ART initiation and 2-8 timepoints after ART initiation, with a median of 7 samples. Serial HIV viral load, CD4+ T-cell count, ART history and demographic data were obtained for every participant. Genomic DNA was extracted from unsorted PBMC with a Qiagen kit on a QIAcube, with processing performed in batches of 12 samples. The immunoSEQ hsTCRB v3.0 assay was used at survey level resolution to sequence the TRB variable region. A depth of about 35,000-55,000 T-cell genomes per sample was targeted for TRB sequencing. TRB libraries were pooled and sequenced on an Illumina MiSeq using a v3 150-cycle kit. Regarding the original processing steps: Analysis of repertoires was carried out in R inside a reproducible Nextflow workflow spanning QC, data transformation and analysis. LymphoSeq2, an R package for exploring AIRR-Seq data, was used to implement custom analyses. A few samples that yielded fewer than 5000 total TRB sequences were excluded, so that around 190 HIV repertoires were analyzed. Among the roughly 200 retained HIV repertoires, 59 were collected before ART initiation and 120 to 140 were collected after ART initiation. Each repertoire was downsampled to 5000 TRB nucleotide sequences, and summary statistics were averaged across 100 downsampling iterations. TRB sequences were retained for analysis only if CDR3 regions of at least seven amino acids were present. Two measures captured diversity: a Shannon entropy-derived clonality score and the Gini coefficient. Repertoire networks linked the top 5000 CDR3 amino acid sequences whenever two sequences differed by an edit distance of one. For TRB CDR3 amino acid sequences, antigen specificity groups and MHC restriction were predicted with GLIPH2. To flag known associations with CMV, EBV, HIV or tissue antigens, CDR3 amino acid sequences were compared against VDJdb and McPAS-TCR. Pre-ART, post-ART and control groups were compared with Wilcoxon signed-rank tests and Holm-Bonferroni correction. TCRdb holds this immuneACCESS table with in-frame rearrangements only. Some clones are missing; in checked studies, unresolved V genes explain under half, and the rest has no known cause. The V and J calls and the clone size are those of that table, but D and trimming were determined from the DNA. A total of fewer than 35,000 clones appear in this sample, around 97% of them only once. The ten largest clones capture about 3% of the sample.

The clonotype originates from a man aged 25 to 45 with HIV. This specimen consisted of unsorted PBMCs, obtained 6.9 years after starting antiretroviral therapy. Here the chain combines TRBV6-1 and TRBJ2-7; the D match is possibly TRBD1 or TRBD2, with 5 bases aligned in each. The DNA sequence is TGTGCCAGCAGTGAAAGGGGACGCGCCTACGAGCAGTACTTC. Translated, this is CASSERGRAYEQYF.